This record covers a single TCR beta chain. CDR1 is SEHNR and CDR2 is FQNEAQ in the germline V gene (reference sequence). J was trimmed by 1 base and V by 3 bases; bases with no gene match: 11. This CDR3 is built from 18 residues. In the original analysis: Counts of nucleated cells, estimated from reference gene primer amplification, were obtained. TCRdb keeps only in-frame clones here, not all; method: immunoSEQ multiplex PCR. That table supplies the V and J calls and clone size; D and trimming were determined from the DNA. This sample has 55,000 to 75,000 clones, with 80% to 85% found just once. A Seattle source enrolled patients during active infection and followed them longitudinally. This specimen belongs to a study of blood T cell repertoires in COVID-19. The overall study: COVID-19 samples collected from the United States, Italy and Spain covered acute and convalescent phases.

Sequencing was carried out using peripheral blood. This sequence joins TRBV7-9 and TRBJ1-1; 10 nucleotides line up with TRBD1. This receptor was taken from a man aged 80 or over with COVID-19, enrolled during active disease. The CDR3 region has the DNA TGTGCCAGCAGCTTTGGGGGGACAGGGGTATACGCGAACACTGAAGCTTTCTTT. Amino acid sequence: CASSFGGTGVYANTEAFF.